One sample yielded the 8 T cell receptor beta chains listed below, sequenced in a study of read filtering for tumor transcriptome and immune sequencing. The library was built from about 0.4 ug RNA with molecular barcoded adaptors for alpha/delta and beta/gamma chains. TCRdb passed the reads through MiXCR, listing each CDR3 protein once. The repertoire holds about 62,000 distinct CDR3 sequences, about 19% seen once, with around 9.9% in the top ten. Sequencing was carried out using a population of CD138-negative cells sorted from bone marrow. The receptor source for this set is a donor aged 40 or over with multiple myeloma.

As regards this clonotype: A much bigger clone sits one base away, suggesting this may be a read error. The chain is built from TRBV6-2 or TRBV6-3 and TRBJ1-2; TRBD1 might be the D (5 bases). This CDR3 comprises 13 residues. CDR1 and CDR2 (germline): MNHEY, SVGEGT. The CDR3 region has the DNA TGTGCCAGCACGGGGGATTCTAACTATGGCTACGCCTTC. Its protein is CASTGDSNYGYAF.

This clonotype has at least ten counts. V usage is TRBV6-5 and J usage is TRBJ1-1, with D perhaps matching TRBD1 (5 bases). The length of the CDR3 is 14 residues. The V end was cut by 0 bases, the J end by 3 bases, with 8 bases between. Germline V lookup: CDR1 MNHEY, CDR2 SVGAGI. CDR3 bases: TGTGCCAGCAGTTACTCAGGCAGGGACACTGAAGCTTTCTTT. This gives the protein CASSYSGRDTEAFF.

This clonotype was counted a few times. V and J are TRBV3-1 and TRBJ2-7; D is perhaps TRBD2 (6 bases). This CDR3 is built from 15 residues. Trimming removed 0 bases at V and 4 bases at J, with 13 bases between. Per germline, CDR1 LGHDT and CDR2 YNNKEL (reference sequence). CDR3 sequence reads: CASSQDSMAGYEQYF. CDR3 DNA sequence: TGTGCCAGCAGCCAAGATTCAATGGCGGGATACGAGCAGTACTTC.

This clonotype was recorded only once. A single base separates this from a much larger clone, so it may be a read error. The chain links TRBV20-1 to TRBJ1-5, with D tentatively TRBD1 (5 bases). CDR3 size: 14 residues. Germline V gene lookup returns CDR1 DFQATT and CDR2 SNEGSKA (reference sequence). The CDR3 sequence: CGARDARAGQPQHF. In DNA, the CDR3 is TGCGGTGCTAGAGATGCCAGGGCTGGACAGCCCCAGCATTTT.

The table lists this clonotype with many counts. The genes are TRBV20-1 and TRBJ2-2; D gene unclear. The germline gives CDR1 DFQATT, CDR2 SNEGSKA (reference sequence). The length of the CDR3 is 14 residues. Trimming pared 3 bases from V and 7 bases from J, leaving 15 bases between. CDR3 sequence (DNA): TGCAGTGCTAGTCAATTAGCTTTGGGCGGGGAGCTGTTTTTT. Protein sequence: CSASQLALGGELFF.

At least ten counts were recorded for this clonotype. The chain links TRBV20-1 to TRBJ2-1; 8 bases match TRBD2. V shed 3 bases and J 9 bases; nucleotides not matched to a gene: 10. The CDR3 totals 14 residues. Germline values: CDR1 DFQATT, CDR2 SNEGSKA (reference sequence). The DNA of the CDR3 is TGCAGTGCTAGTCGCGGGAGGCCGCCTACTGAGCAGTTCTTC. Translating gives CSASRGRPPTEQFF.

This clonotype was seen ten or more times. Since the CDR3 does not end with the conserved phenylalanine or tryptophan, this likely comes from a read error. The J gene is TRBJ2-1, the V gene TRBV7-2, with D tentatively TRBD1 or TRBD2 (5 bases each). This CDR3 contains 12 residues. Germline CDR1 reads SGHTA; CDR2 reads FQGNSA. V lost 5 bases, J lost 5 bases, and 7 bases lay in between. CDR3 coding DNA: TGTGCCAGCAGCCGAGGGGACAATGAGCAGTTCTCC. This gives the protein CASSRGDNEQFS.

In DNA, the CDR3 is TGTGCCAGTAGCGACAGGAGGAATGAAAAACTGTTTTTT. This sequence encodes CASSDRRNEKLFF. V usage is TRBV19 and J usage is TRBJ1-4, with a possible D match to TRBD1 (6 bases). V was trimmed by 6 bases and J by 5 bases, leaving 10 bases between them. Germline CDR1 and CDR2: LNHDA and SQIVND (reference sequence). CDR3 length: 13 amino acids.